This T cell receptor (beta chain) is drawn from a study of blood T cell repertoires in COVID-19. As for the study in general: Researchers got acute and convalescent COVID-19 samples from the United States, Italy and Spain. T cells, B-cell-depleted T cells, or PBMCs supplied cDNA or gDNA.

This CDR3 comprises 15 residues. In germline, CDR1 is MNHEY, CDR2 SVGAGI. Trimming removed 0 bases at V and 5 bases at J, with 11 bases between. TCRdb's copy holds only in-frame clones and misses some; the assay was immunoSEQ multiplex PCR. The table has fewer than 200,000 clones, 80% to 95% seen once. Sequencing was done on a sample of peripheral blood. The chain couples TRBV6-5 to TRBJ1-3, with D perhaps matching TRBD1 (5 bases). The sequence was collected from a man aged 25-40 years with COVID-19, enrolled during active disease. The CDR3 sequence is CASSYSGGLRNTIYF. CDR3 coding DNA: TGTGCCAGCAGTTACTCGGGGGGACTACGAAACACCATATATTTT.